This is a list of T cell receptor beta chains from one sample in a study of lymphopenia after photon versus proton radiotherapy. The assay was immunoSEQ multiplex PCR, and TCRdb's table has in-frame clones only and misses some. The sample consists of 15,000 or so clones, 65% to 85% of them appearing once. The starting material was peripheral blood, obtained from a patient treated with photon-based radiotherapy. These receptors were taken from a man aged 50 or older with gastric cancer. Each CDR3 is given with its conserved first and last residue. The D gene is left open where the match is weak. Size tells how often a clone was seen (once, few, many) or the class of an expanded clone, and some rows leave it out.

j_gene: TRBJ1-1
abundance: NA
d_gene: NA
v_gene: TRBV4-3
CDR3aa: CASSSQGPENTEAFF
CDR3nt: TGCGCCAGCAGTTCACAGGGTCCTGAGAACACTGAAGCTTTCTTT

j_gene: TRBJ2-3
abundance: NA
d_gene: NA
v_gene: TRBV5-1
CDR3aa: CASTPEPFGASDTQYF
CDR3nt: TGCGCCAGCACCCCTGAGCCTTTTGGGGCATCGGATACGCAGTATTTT

j_gene: TRBJ2-5
abundance: NA
d_gene: TRBD2
v_gene: TRBV4-1
CDR3aa: CASSWGGSKETQYF
CDR3nt: TGCGCCAGCAGCTGGGGGGGGTCGAAGGAGACCCAGTACTTC

j_gene: TRBJ1-6
abundance: NA
d_gene: NA
v_gene: TRBV30
CDR3aa: CAWTPGFNSPLHF
CDR3nt: TGTGCCTGGACCCCGGGATTTAATTCACCCCTCCACTTT

j_gene: TRBJ2-7
abundance: NA
d_gene: NA
v_gene: TRBV15
CDR3aa: CATSRDEGGGPYEQYF
CDR3nt: TGTGCCACCAGCAGAGATGAGGGGGGGGGACCCTACGAGCAGTACTTC

j_gene: TRBJ1-1
abundance: NA
d_gene: NA
v_gene: TRBV11-3
CDR3aa: CASSLGGSGDTEAFF
CDR3nt: TGTGCCAGCAGCTTAGGGGGGAGCGGAGACACTGAAGCTTTCTTT

j_gene: TRBJ1-2
abundance: NA
d_gene: NA
v_gene: TRBV9
CDR3aa: CASSVDQQGTYGYTF
CDR3nt: TGTGCCAGCAGCGTAGACCAACAGGGTACCTATGGCTACACCTTC

j_gene: TRBJ2-3
abundance: NA
d_gene: NA
v_gene: TRBV2
CDR3aa: CASSETWGADTQYF
CDR3nt: TGTGCCAGCAGTGAAACGTGGGGGGCAGATACGCAGTATTTT

j_gene: TRBJ2-1
abundance: few
d_gene: NA
v_gene: TRBV5-1
CDR3aa: CASSPEQREQFF
CDR3nt: TGCGCCAGCAGCCCGGAGCAGCGTGAGCAGTTCTTC

j_gene: TRBJ2-3
abundance: NA
d_gene: TRBD2
v_gene: TRBV5-4
CDR3aa: CASRRTSGSTDTQYF
CDR3nt: TGTGCCAGCAGACGGACTAGCGGTTCCACAGATACGCAGTATTTT

j_gene: TRBJ2-7
abundance: NA
d_gene: NA
v_gene: TRBV7-2
CDR3aa: CASSFNRARSSEQYF
CDR3nt: TGTGCCAGCAGCTTTAATCGGGCAAGATCTAGCGAGCAGTACTTC

j_gene: TRBJ1-6
abundance: NA
d_gene: NA
v_gene: TRBV11-2
CDR3aa: CASSPTEKGISPLHF
CDR3nt: TGTGCCAGCAGCCCCACAGAAAAGGGAATTTCACCCCTCCACTTT

j_gene: TRBJ1-6
abundance: NA
d_gene: TRBD1
v_gene: TRBV19
CDR3aa: CASRSPGQRNSPLHF
CDR3nt: TGTGCCAGCCGAAGTCCGGGACAGCGAAATTCACCCCTCCACTTT

j_gene: TRBJ2-3
abundance: NA
d_gene: NA
v_gene: TRBV9
CDR3aa: CASSVDSLAVTDTQYF
CDR3nt: TGTGCCAGCAGCGTAGATAGTCTAGCCGTCACAGATACGCAGTATTTT

j_gene: TRBJ2-5
abundance: NA
d_gene: TRBD2
v_gene: TRBV7-9
CDR3aa: CASSWWGGVQETQYF
CDR3nt: TGTGCCAGCAGCTGGTGGGGGGGAGTGCAAGAGACCCAGTACTTC

j_gene: TRBJ2-7
abundance: NA
d_gene: TRBD1
v_gene: TRBV5-1
CDR3aa: CASSQDRVAGEQYF
CDR3nt: TGCGCCAGCAGCCAGGACAGGGTGGCTGGCGAGCAGTACTTC

j_gene: TRBJ2-6
abundance: once
d_gene: NA
v_gene: TRBV27
CDR3aa: CASSLVSGAGANVLTF
CDR3nt: TGTGCCAGCAGTTTAGTTTCCGGGGCCGGGGCCAACGTCCTGACTTTC

j_gene: TRBJ1-5
abundance: NA
d_gene: NA
v_gene: TRBV30
CDR3aa: CAWSAETSWGSQPQHF
CDR3nt: TGTGCCTGGAGTGCCGAGACGAGCTGGGGATCCCAGCCCCAGCATTTT

j_gene: TRBJ1-6
abundance: NA
d_gene: NA
v_gene: TRBV18
CDR3aa: CASSISGVSDSPLHF
CDR3nt: TGTGCCAGCTCAATTTCAGGAGTATCGGATTCACCCCTCCACTTT

j_gene: TRBJ1-5
abundance: NA
d_gene: TRBD1
v_gene: TRBV7-7
CDR3aa: CASSLDRGQPQHF
CDR3nt: TGTGCCAGCAGCCTAGACAGGGGTCAGCCCCAGCATTTT

j_gene: TRBJ2-3
abundance: NA
d_gene: NA
v_gene: TRBV6-5
CDR3aa: CASSRDGTDTQYF
CDR3nt: TGTGCCAGCAGCCGGGACGGCACAGATACGCAGTATTTT

j_gene: TRBJ2-2
abundance: NA
d_gene: TRBD1
v_gene: TRBV11-3
CDR3aa: CASSSGQGFGELFF
CDR3nt: TGTGCCAGCAGCTCCGGACAGGGATTCGGGGAGCTGTTTTTT

j_gene: TRBJ2-7
abundance: NA
d_gene: NA
v_gene: TRBV15
CDR3aa: CATSRDRNEQYF
CDR3nt: TGTGCCACCAGCAGAGATCGGAACGAGCAGTACTTC

j_gene: TRBJ1-3
abundance: NA
d_gene: TRBD1
v_gene: TRBV10-3
CDR3aa: CAITKDRVTGNTIYF
CDR3nt: TGTGCCATCACCAAGGACAGGGTTACGGGAAACACCATATATTTT

j_gene: TRBJ1-2
abundance: few
d_gene: NA
v_gene: TRBV6-1
CDR3aa: CASSENRGAYGYTF
CDR3nt: TGTGCCAGCAGTGAAAACAGAGGGGCTTATGGCTACACCTTC

j_gene: TRBJ2-3
abundance: NA
d_gene: NA
v_gene: TRBV18
CDR3aa: CATSGRKGGHDTDTQYF
CDR3nt: TGTGCCACGTCCGGGCGTAAGGGCGGTCACGACACAGATACGCAGTATTTT

j_gene: TRBJ2-3
abundance: NA
d_gene: NA
v_gene: TRBV29-1
CDR3aa: CSVRVSLTDTQYF
CDR3nt: TGCAGCGTTCGGGTCAGCCTCACAGATACGCAGTATTTT

j_gene: TRBJ1-5
abundance: few
d_gene: TRBD1
v_gene: TRBV27
CDR3aa: CASSAGTGRGSRPQHF
CDR3nt: TGTGCCAGCAGTGCTGGGACAGGGAGAGGCAGCCGGCCCCAGCATTTT

j_gene: TRBJ2-1
abundance: once
d_gene: NA
v_gene: TRBV5-1
CDR3aa: CASSDPFPYNEQFF
CDR3nt: TGCGCCAGCAGCGACCCCTTCCCCTACAATGAGCAGTTCTTC

j_gene: TRBJ1-2
abundance: NA
d_gene: NA
v_gene: TRBV5-8
CDR3aa: CASSKQVNYGYTF
CDR3nt: TGTGCCAGCAGCAAACAGGTTAACTATGGCTACACCTTC

j_gene: TRBJ1-4
abundance: NA
d_gene: NA
v_gene: TRBV6-6
CDR3aa: CASSPREKLFF
CDR3nt: TGTGCCAGCAGTCCCCGAGAAAAACTGTTTTTT

j_gene: TRBJ1-6
abundance: few
d_gene: NA
v_gene: TRBV7-9
CDR3aa: CASSLGGSYNSPLHF
CDR3nt: TGTGCCAGCAGCTTAGGGGGCTCCTATAATTCACCCCTCCACTTT

j_gene: TRBJ2-3
abundance: NA
d_gene: NA
v_gene: TRBV18
CDR3aa: CASSPQQGVVDTQYF
CDR3nt: TGTGCCAGCTCACCACAGCAGGGTGTGGTTGATACGCAGTATTTT

j_gene: TRBJ1-1
abundance: NA
d_gene: NA
v_gene: TRBV7-6
CDR3aa: CASSLVSYRDAHTEAFF
CDR3nt: TGTGCCAGCAGCTTAGTCAGTTACAGGGACGCCCACACTGAAGCTTTCTTT

j_gene: TRBJ2-5
abundance: NA
d_gene: NA
v_gene: TRBV18
CDR3aa: CASSPPLRDQTETQYF
CDR3nt: TGTGCCAGCTCACCACCACTGAGGGACCAAACTGAGACCCAGTACTTC

j_gene: TRBJ1-1
abundance: NA
d_gene: NA
v_gene: TRBV21-1
CDR3aa: CASSKGEGEGTEAFF
CDR3nt: TGTGCCAGCAGCAAAGGGGAGGGGGAGGGCACTGAAGCTTTCTTT

j_gene: TRBJ2-2
abundance: NA
d_gene: TRBD2
v_gene: TRBV25-1
CDR3aa: CASWGGTGELFF
CDR3nt: TGTGCCAGCTGGGGGGGGACCGGGGAGCTGTTTTTT

j_gene: TRBJ2-1
abundance: NA
d_gene: NA
v_gene: TRBV9
CDR3aa: CASSVSGPSYNEQFF
CDR3nt: TGTGCCAGCAGCGTATCGGGGCCCTCCTACAATGAGCAGTTCTTC

j_gene: TRBJ1-5
abundance: NA
d_gene: NA
v_gene: TRBV30
CDR3aa: CAWSVVQNQPQHF
CDR3nt: TGTGCCTGGAGTGTAGTACAGAATCAGCCCCAGCATTTT

j_gene: TRBJ2-5
abundance: NA
d_gene: NA
v_gene: TRBV7-6
CDR3aa: CASSPQETQYF
CDR3nt: TGTGCCAGCAGCCCGCAAGAGACCCAGTACTTC

j_gene: TRBJ1-6
abundance: NA
d_gene: TRBD1
v_gene: TRBV19
CDR3aa: CASSMRGQGASPLHF
CDR3nt: TGTGCCAGTAGTATGCGGGGACAGGGGGCTTCACCCCTCCACTTT

j_gene: TRBJ2-3
abundance: NA
d_gene: NA
v_gene: TRBV12-2
CDR3aa: CASRAPAARGGTDTQYF
CDR3nt: TGTGCAAGTCGCGCCCCGGCTGCGCGGGGGGGCACAGATACGCAGTATTTT

j_gene: TRBJ1-6
abundance: NA
d_gene: NA
v_gene: TRBV2
CDR3aa: CASSPGANSPLHF
CDR3nt: TGTGCCAGCAGCCCCGGGGCCAATTCACCCCTCCACTTT

j_gene: TRBJ1-5
abundance: NA
d_gene: TRBD1
v_gene: TRBV11-3
CDR3aa: CASSHGQGRNQPQHF
CDR3nt: TGTGCCAGCAGTCATGGACAGGGCAGGAATCAGCCCCAGCATTTT

j_gene: TRBJ1-1
abundance: few
d_gene: NA
v_gene: TRBV30
CDR3aa: CAWSAGRAFF
CDR3nt: TGTGCCTGGAGTGCAGGTAGAGCTTTCTTT

j_gene: TRBJ2-3
abundance: NA
d_gene: TRBD2
v_gene: TRBV6-4
CDR3aa: CASSLAGGSTDTQYF
CDR3nt: TGTGCCAGCAGTTTGGCGGGGGGGAGCACAGATACGCAGTATTTT

j_gene: TRBJ1-6
abundance: once
d_gene: NA
v_gene: TRBV19
CDR3aa: CASSTRVDSPLHF
CDR3nt: TGTGCCAGTAGCACGCGGGTTGACTCACCCCTCCACTTT

j_gene: TRBJ2-3
abundance: NA
d_gene: NA
v_gene: TRBV2
CDR3aa: CASTYGGNRDTQYF
CDR3nt: TGTGCCAGCACTTATGGAGGGAATCGAGATACGCAGTATTTT

j_gene: TRBJ1-1
abundance: few
d_gene: NA
v_gene: TRBV13
CDR3aa: CASSSTGYTEAFF
CDR3nt: TGTGCCAGCAGCTCTACAGGATATACTGAAGCTTTCTTT

j_gene: TRBJ1-5
abundance: NA
d_gene: TRBD1
v_gene: TRBV11-2
CDR3aa: CASSLGQLSNQPQHF
CDR3nt: TGTGCCAGCAGCTTGGGACAGCTTAGCAATCAGCCCCAGCATTTT

j_gene: TRBJ1-5
abundance: NA
d_gene: NA
v_gene: TRBV4-1
CDR3aa: CASSQASNQPQHF
CDR3nt: TGCGCCAGCAGCCAAGCTAGCAATCAGCCCCAGCATTTT

j_gene: TRBJ2-2
abundance: NA
d_gene: TRBD2
v_gene: TRBV18
CDR3aa: CASSFGLAGNRGTGELFF
CDR3nt: TGTGCCAGCTCCTTCGGACTAGCGGGGAATCGAGGGACCGGGGAGCTGTTTTTT

j_gene: TRBJ2-4
abundance: NA
d_gene: TRBD1
v_gene: TRBV7-2
CDR3aa: CASSPGGTKNIQYF
CDR3nt: TGTGCCAGCAGCCCAGGGGGTACCAAAAACATTCAGTACTTC

j_gene: TRBJ2-6
abundance: few
d_gene: NA
v_gene: TRBV5-1
CDR3aa: CASSPGTDPQGANVLTF
CDR3nt: TGCGCCAGCAGCCCCGGGACCGACCCGCAGGGGGCCAACGTCCTGACTTTC

j_gene: TRBJ2-1
abundance: once
d_gene: TRBD2
v_gene: TRBV7-3
CDR3aa: CASSSGLAGYNEQFF
CDR3nt: TGTGCCAGCAGCTCGGGACTAGCGGGTTACAATGAGCAGTTCTTC

j_gene: TRBJ2-5
abundance: NA
d_gene: TRBD2
v_gene: TRBV6-1
CDR3aa: CASGTSGGETQYF
CDR3nt: TGTGCCAGTGGGACTAGCGGGGGGGAGACCCAGTACTTC

j_gene: TRBJ1-1
abundance: NA
d_gene: NA
v_gene: TRBV11-1
CDR3aa: CASSSQGNTEAFF
CDR3nt: TGTGCCAGCAGCTCCCAGGGGAACACTGAAGCTTTCTTT